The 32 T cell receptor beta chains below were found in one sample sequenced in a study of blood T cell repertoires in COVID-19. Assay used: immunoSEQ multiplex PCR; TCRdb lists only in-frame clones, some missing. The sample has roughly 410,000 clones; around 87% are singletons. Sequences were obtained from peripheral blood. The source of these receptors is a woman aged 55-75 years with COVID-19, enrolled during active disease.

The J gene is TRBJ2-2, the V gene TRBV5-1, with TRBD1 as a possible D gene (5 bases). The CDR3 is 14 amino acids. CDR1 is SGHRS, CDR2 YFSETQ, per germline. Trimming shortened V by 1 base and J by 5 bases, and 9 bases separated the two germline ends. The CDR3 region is CASSLWTTTGELFF. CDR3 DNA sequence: TGCGCCAGCAGCTTGTGGACAACGACCGGGGAGCTGTTTTTT. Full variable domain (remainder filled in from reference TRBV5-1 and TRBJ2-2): KAGVTQTPRYLIKTRGQQVTLSCSPISGHRSVSWYQQTPGQGLQFLFEYFSETQRNKGNFPGRFSGRQFSNSRSEMNVSTLELGDSALYLCASSLWTTTGELFFGEGSRLTVL.

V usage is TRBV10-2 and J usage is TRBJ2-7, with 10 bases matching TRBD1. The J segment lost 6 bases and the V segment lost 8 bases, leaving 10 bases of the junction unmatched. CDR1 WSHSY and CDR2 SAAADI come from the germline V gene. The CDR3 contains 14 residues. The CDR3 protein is CASLRGTGAVEQYF. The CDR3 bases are TGCGCCAGCCTTAGGGGGACAGGGGCGGTCGAGCAGTACTTC.

DNA for the CDR3: TGTGCCAGCAGCGTAGATGGACAGGAAGCTTTCTTT. Its protein is CASSVDGQEAFF. The chain combines TRBV9 with TRBJ1-1, with a possible D match to TRBD1 (6 bases). The CDR3 loop spans 12 amino acids. Germline V CDR1 and CDR2: SGDLS, YYNGEE. Trimming shortened V by 0 bases and J by 8 bases, and 8 bases separated the two germline ends.

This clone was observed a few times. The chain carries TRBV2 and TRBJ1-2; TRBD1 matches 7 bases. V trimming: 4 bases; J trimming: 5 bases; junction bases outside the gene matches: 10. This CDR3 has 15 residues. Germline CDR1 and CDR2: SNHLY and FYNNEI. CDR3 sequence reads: CASSADRVERYGYTF. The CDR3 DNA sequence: TGTGCCAGCAGTGCCGACAGGGTTGAGAGATATGGCTACACCTTC.

The DNA of the CDR3 is TGTGCCAGCAGCGCCACCGCGGGGGTATACACCGGGGAGCTGTTTTTT. Protein product: CASSATAGVYTGELFF. V usage is TRBV9 and J usage is TRBJ2-2; 7 nucleotides match TRBD2. The germline V gene encodes CDR1 SGDLS and CDR2 YYNGEE. V was pared by 3 bases and J by 3 bases, with 8 bases of the junction left unmatched. The CDR3 covers 16 residues.

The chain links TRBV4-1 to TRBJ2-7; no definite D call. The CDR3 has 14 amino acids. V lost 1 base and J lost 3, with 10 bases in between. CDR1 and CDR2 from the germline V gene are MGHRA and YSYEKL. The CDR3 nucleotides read TGCGCCAGCAGCCAAGTCCCAGGCTTCTACGAGCAGTACTTC. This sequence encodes CASSQVPGFYEQYF.

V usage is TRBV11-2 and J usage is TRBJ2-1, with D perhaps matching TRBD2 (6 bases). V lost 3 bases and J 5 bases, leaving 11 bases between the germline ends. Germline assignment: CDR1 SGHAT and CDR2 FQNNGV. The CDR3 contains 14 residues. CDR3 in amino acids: CASSLSGGNNEQFF. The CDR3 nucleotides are TGTGCCAGCAGCTTGTCTGGGGGGAACAATGAGCAGTTCTTC.

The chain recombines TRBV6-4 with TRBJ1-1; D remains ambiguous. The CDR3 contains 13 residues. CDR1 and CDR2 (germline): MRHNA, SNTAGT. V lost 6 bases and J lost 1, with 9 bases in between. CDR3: CASSLAGNTEAFF. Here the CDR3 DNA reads TGTGCCAGCAGCCTCGCAGGGAACACTGAAGCTTTCTTT.

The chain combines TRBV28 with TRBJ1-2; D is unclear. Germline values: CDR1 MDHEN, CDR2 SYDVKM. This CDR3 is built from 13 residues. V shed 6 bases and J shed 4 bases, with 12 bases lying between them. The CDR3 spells CASRGRSLYGYTF. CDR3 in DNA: TGTGCCAGCAGGGGCAGGTCCCTCTATGGCTACACCTTC.

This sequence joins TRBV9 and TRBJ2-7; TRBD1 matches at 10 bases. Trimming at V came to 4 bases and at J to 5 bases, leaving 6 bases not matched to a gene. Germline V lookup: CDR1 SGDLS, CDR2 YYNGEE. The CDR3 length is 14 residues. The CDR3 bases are TGTGCCAGCAGCCTGACAGGGGGCTTAGACGAGCAGTACTTC. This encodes CASSLTGGLDEQYF.

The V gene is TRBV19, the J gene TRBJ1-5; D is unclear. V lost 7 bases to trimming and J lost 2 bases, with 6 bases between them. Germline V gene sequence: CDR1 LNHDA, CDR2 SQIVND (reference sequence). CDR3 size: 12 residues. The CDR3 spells CASTGGNQPQHF. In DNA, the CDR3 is TGTGCCAGTACAGGCGGCAATCAGCCCCAGCATTTT. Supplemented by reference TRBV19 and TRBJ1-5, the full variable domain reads DGGITQSPKYLFRKEGQNVTLSCEQNLNHDAMYWYRQDPGQGLRLIYYSQIVNDFQKGDIAEGYSVSREKKESFPLTVTSAQKNPTAFYLCASTGGNQPQHFGDGTRLSIL.

This CDR3 reads CATSRPGQGLTGELFF. The DNA for the CDR3 is TGTGCCACCAGCAGACCGGGACAGGGTCTCACCGGGGAGCTGTTTTTT. The J gene is TRBJ2-2, the V gene TRBV15; 9 bases agree with TRBD1. CDR3 length equals 16 residues. V lost 2 bases to trimming and J lost 4 bases; unmatched junction nucleotides: 5. Per germline, CDR1 LNHNV and CDR2 YYDKDF (reference sequence).

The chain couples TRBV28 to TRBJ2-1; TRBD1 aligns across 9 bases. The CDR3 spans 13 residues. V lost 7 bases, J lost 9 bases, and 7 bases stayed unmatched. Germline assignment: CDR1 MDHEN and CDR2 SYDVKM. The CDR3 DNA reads TGTGCCAGCAAGACAGGGGGGCTGGGTGAGCAGTTCTTC. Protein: CASKTGGLGEQFF.

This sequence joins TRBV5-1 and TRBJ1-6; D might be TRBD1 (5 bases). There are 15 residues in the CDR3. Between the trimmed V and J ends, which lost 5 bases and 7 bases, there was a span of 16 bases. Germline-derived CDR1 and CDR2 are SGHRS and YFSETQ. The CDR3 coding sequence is TGCGCCAGCAGGGGAGGGACGGATTCAAATTCACCCCTCCACTTT. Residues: CASRGGTDSNSPLHF.

CDR3 protein: CASSVVEGGDPGNTIYF. As DNA, the CDR3 is TGTGCCAGCAGCGTAGTTGAAGGAGGGGACCCTGGAAACACCATATATTTT. The chain has TRBV9 and TRBJ1-3, with TRBD1 as a possible D gene (5 bases). V dropped 0 bases and J dropped 2 bases, with 15 bases sitting between them. The germline V gene has CDR1 SGDLS and CDR2 YYNGEE. The CDR3 is made up of 17 amino acids.

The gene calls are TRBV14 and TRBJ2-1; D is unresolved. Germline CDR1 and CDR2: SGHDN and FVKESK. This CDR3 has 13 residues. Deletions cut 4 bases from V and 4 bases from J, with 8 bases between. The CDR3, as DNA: TGTGCCAGCAGCCGGCAGGTGTACAATGAGCAGTTCTTC. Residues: CASSRQVYNEQFF.

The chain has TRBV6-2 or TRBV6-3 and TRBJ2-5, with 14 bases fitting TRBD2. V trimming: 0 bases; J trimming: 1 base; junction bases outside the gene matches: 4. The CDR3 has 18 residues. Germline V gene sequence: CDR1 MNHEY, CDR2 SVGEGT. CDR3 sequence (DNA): TGTGCCAGCAGTTACTCTTTTGGGACTAGCGGGGGCCAAGAGACCCAGTACTTC. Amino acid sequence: CASSYSFGTSGGQETQYF.

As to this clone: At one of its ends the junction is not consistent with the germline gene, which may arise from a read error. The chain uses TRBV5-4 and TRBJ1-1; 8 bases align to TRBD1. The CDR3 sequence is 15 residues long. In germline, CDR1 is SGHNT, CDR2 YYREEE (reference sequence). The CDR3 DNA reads TGTGCCAGCAGTTTGGACAGGGCGCAGAACACTGAAGCTTTCTTT. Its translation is CASSLDRAQNTEAFF. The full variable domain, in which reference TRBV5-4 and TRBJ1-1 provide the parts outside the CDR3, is ETGVTQSPTHLIKTRGQQVTLRCSSQSGHNTVSWYQQALGQGPQFIFQYYREEENGRGNFPPRFSGLQFPNYSSELNVNALELDDSALYLCASSLDRAQNTEAFFGQGTRLTVV.

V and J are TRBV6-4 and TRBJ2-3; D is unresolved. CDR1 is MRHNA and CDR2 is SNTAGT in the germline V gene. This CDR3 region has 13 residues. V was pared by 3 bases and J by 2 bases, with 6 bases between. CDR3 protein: CASSEFHTDTQYF. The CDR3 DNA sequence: TGTGCCAGCAGTGAATTCCACACAGATACGCAGTATTTT.

The CDR3 DNA reads TGTGCCAGCAGTTTACTCCCGACAGGGGGCCATCAGCCCCAGCATTTT. Protein sequence: CASSLLPTGGHQPQHF. V gene TRBV28 combines with J gene TRBJ1-5, with 10 nucleotides matching TRBD1. J gave up 5 bases and V 2 bases, and 6 bases lay outside the gene matches. Germline-derived CDR1 and CDR2 are MDHEN and SYDVKM. The CDR3 consists of 16 residues.

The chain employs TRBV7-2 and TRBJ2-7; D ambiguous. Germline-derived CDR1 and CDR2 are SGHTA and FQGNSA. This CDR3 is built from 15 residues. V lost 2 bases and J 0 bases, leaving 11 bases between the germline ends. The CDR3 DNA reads TGTGCCAGCAGCTTACCCGGTCCTCCCTCCTACGAGCAGTACTTC. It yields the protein CASSLPGPPSYEQYF.

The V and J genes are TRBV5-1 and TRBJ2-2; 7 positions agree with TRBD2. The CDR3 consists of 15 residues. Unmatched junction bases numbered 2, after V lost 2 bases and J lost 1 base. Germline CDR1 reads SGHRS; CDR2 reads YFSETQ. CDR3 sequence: CASSFGGGNTGELFF. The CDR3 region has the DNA TGCGCCAGCAGCTTCGGCGGGGGGAACACCGGGGAGCTGTTTTTT.

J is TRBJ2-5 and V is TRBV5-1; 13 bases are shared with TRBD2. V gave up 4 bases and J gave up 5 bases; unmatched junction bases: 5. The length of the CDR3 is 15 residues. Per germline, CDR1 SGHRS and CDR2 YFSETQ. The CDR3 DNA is TGCGCCAGCAGCCAACTAGCGGGGGGGCAGGAGACCCAGTACTTC. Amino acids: CASSQLAGGQETQYF.

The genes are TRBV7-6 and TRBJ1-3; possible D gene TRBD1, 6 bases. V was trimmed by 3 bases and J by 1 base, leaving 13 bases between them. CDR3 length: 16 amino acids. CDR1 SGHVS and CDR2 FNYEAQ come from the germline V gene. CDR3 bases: TGTGCCAGCAGCTTGAGACCACAGGGATCTGGAAACACCATATATTTT. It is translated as CASSLRPQGSGNTIYF.

The CDR3 DNA sequence: TGTGCCAACCAGCGGGGGGCCCCCTACGAGCAGTACTTC. Translated, it gives CANQRGAPYEQYF. The chain joins TRBV19 to TRBJ2-7; TRBD2 agrees at 9 bases. The germline V gene encodes CDR1 LNHDA and CDR2 SQIVND (reference sequence). After removal of 10 bases from V and 2 bases from J, the junction contained 6 bases not matched to a gene. The CDR3 spans 13 residues.

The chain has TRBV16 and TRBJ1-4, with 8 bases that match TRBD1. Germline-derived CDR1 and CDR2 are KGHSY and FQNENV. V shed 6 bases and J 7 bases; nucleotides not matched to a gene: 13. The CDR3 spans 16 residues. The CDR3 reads CASRLPGGALGEKLFF. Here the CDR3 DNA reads TGTGCCAGCAGACTTCCAGGGGGCGCGTTGGGTGAAAAACTGTTTTTT.

CDR3 in DNA: TGTGCCAGCAGCCAGACTAGCGGGGGGGAAAATGAGCAGTTCTTC. It is translated as CASSQTSGGENEQFF. This sequence joins TRBV9 and TRBJ2-1; 14 bases are a match to TRBD2. Trimming cost V 4 bases and J 7 bases; bases outside gene matches: 4. Germline loops: CDR1 SGDLS, CDR2 YYNGEE. The CDR3 contains 15 residues.

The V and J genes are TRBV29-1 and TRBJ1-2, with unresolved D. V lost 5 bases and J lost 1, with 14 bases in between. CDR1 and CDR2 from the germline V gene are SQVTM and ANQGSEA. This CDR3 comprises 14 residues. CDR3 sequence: CSVKPPGGNYGYTF. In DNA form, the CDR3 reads TGCAGCGTTAAACCCCCGGGTGGTAACTATGGCTACACCTTC.

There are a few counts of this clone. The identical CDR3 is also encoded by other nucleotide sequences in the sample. The CDR3 reads CASSPQGGNTEAFF. CDR3 in DNA: TGCGCCAGCAGCCCGCAGGGGGGGAACACTGAAGCTTTCTTT. J is TRBJ1-1 and V is TRBV5-1, with 7 bases aligning to TRBD1. V was clipped by 4 bases and J by 1 base; unmatched bases: 4. CDR3 size: 14 residues. Germline CDR1 reads SGHRS; CDR2 reads YFSETQ.

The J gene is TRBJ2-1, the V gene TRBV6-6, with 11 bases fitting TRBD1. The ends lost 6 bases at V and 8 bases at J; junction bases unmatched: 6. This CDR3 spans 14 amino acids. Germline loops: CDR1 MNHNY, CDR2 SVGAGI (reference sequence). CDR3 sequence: CASSRGTGGYEQFF. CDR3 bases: TGTGCCAGCAGCCGCGGGACAGGGGGTTATGAGCAGTTCTTC.

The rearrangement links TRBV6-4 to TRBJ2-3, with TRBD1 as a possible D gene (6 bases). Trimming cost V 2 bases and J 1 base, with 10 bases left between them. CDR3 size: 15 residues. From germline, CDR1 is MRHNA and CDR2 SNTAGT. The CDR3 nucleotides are TGTGCCAGCAGTGACACAGGGCGTCGCACAGATACGCAGTATTTT. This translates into CASSDTGRRTDTQYF.

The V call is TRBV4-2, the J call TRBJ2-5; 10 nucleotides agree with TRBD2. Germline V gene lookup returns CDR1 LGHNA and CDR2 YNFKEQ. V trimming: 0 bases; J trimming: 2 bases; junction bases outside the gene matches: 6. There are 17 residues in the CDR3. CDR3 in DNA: TGTGCCAGCAGCCAAGATTTCGCTAGCGGGGGACAAGAGACCCAGTACTTC. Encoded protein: CASSQDFASGGQETQYF.